Sequencing of this T cell receptor (beta chain) was carried out in a study of GPR56 and killer-like receptors on CD4 memory cells (dated by TCRdb to between 2019 and 2020). About the investigation overall: It was proposed in the study that human CD4+ memory T-cell differentiation and cytokine production potential are marked by progressive acquisition of KLRB1, KLRG1, GPR56 and then KLRF1. The healthy blood donors were described in the study as age-matched to the liver disease patients, whose median age was roughly 68 years. Here is what the overall study found, with its caveats: Clonal frequency started low in the marker-negative population and rose progressively along the proposed pathway, while TCRbeta diversity decreased accordingly. Overlap of TCR repertoires was especially pronounced between late populations 4 and 5, and partly extended to population 3. Rather than full repertoires, only the 100 most expanded clones per population were included in the diversity and similarity analyses. Clones dominating late populations 4 and 5 were also found in early populations 1 and 2, which the authors took as evidence for linear differentiation.

Five KLR/GPR56-defined CD4+ populations were enriched by fluorescence-activated cell sorting before TCRbeta sequencing. To test a linear memory differentiation pathway, TCRbeta repertoires were sequenced from five CD4+ T-cell subsets defined by expression of KLRB1, KLRG1, GPR56 and KLRF1. TCR-sequenced cells came from peripheral blood of healthy control individuals, reported as five donors in the TCRbeta analysis figure. Heparinized peripheral blood was collected, and every sample was processed within one hour of retrieval. Blood was diluted 1:2 in PBS, and peripheral blood mononuclear cells were then isolated from the diluted blood at room temperature by Biocoll density gradient centrifugation. Before flow sorting, freshly isolated PBMCs underwent magnetic sorting with anti-CD4 MicroBeads to enrich CD4+ T cells. A BD FACSAria II was used to sort CD4+ T cells enriched from PBMCs of healthy donors according to marker expression. For surface staining, the researchers used Miltenyi Biotec antibodies: anti-KLRB1 clone 191B8, anti-KLRF1 clone 4A4.D10 and anti-KLRG1 clone REA261.

A note on this clonotype: Its antigen remains undetermined.

Sequencing was carried out with an Illumina HiSeq 2500. For construction of sequencing libraries, the recombined TCRbeta locus was amplified according to a previously published PCR protocol. The paper's processing steps were these. Any read whose average quality score fell below 30 was discarded, and IMSEQ was used to process the reads that remained. Each clonotype was defined by the combination of Vbeta gene, Jbeta gene and CDR3 amino acid sequence. The Morisita-Horn index, computed on the top 100 expanded clones, was used to quantify repertoire overlap between populations. Renyi diversity profiles, calculated on the top 100 expanded clones, were used to assess clonal diversity. TCRdb reprocessed the reads; each CDR3 protein sequence makes one entry, and DNA is unavailable. None of the V and J calls come from the authors' own analysis; TCRdb made them. The table held for this sample gives about 2,900 distinct CDR3 sequences. The ten largest clones add up to more than 2.5% of the sample.

The CDR1 and CDR2 encoded by the germline V gene are LGHNT and FRNRAP. The CDR3 measures 12 amino acids from cysteine to phenylalanine. No nucleotide data were recorded. The sequencing input was memory CD4+ T cells from blood. The sequence was obtained from a human donor in good health. Rearrangement joined TRBV12-5 to TRBJ2-7. The CDR3 protein sequence reads: CASGLMGSEQYF.